The sample holds one count of the clone carrying this T cell receptor (beta chain). Its target is not known. Primers: 60 Vbeta forward and 13 Jbeta reverse. Clones were read by immunoSEQ multiplex PCR, and TCRdb kept only the in-frame ones, dropping some. The data contain roughly 67,000 clones, around four fifths of them seen just once; the ten biggest clones take up 9.7%. The source of the sample is a study of cytomegalovirus exposure and HLA in healthy donors. Study-wide findings and caveats: It has been reported that TCR beta sequences accurately predicted the HLA-A and HLA-B alleles of most subjects.

Healthy individuals who donated bone marrow served as the donors. Germline V gene data show CDR1 as MNHNS and CDR2 as SASEGT. This CDR3 region has 16 residues. Trimming at V came to 2 bases and at J to 7 bases, leaving 6 bases not matched to a gene. This TCR was sampled from a man aged 35 to 55 in good health and CMV-seronegative. The chain carries TRBV6-1 and TRBJ2-2; 11 bases align to TRBD2. The sequenced sample was PBMCs. For the CDR3, the DNA is TGTGCCAGCAGTGAAACTAGCGGGAGTTTAGTCGGGGAGCTGTTTTTT. Protein product: CASSETSGSLVGELFF.